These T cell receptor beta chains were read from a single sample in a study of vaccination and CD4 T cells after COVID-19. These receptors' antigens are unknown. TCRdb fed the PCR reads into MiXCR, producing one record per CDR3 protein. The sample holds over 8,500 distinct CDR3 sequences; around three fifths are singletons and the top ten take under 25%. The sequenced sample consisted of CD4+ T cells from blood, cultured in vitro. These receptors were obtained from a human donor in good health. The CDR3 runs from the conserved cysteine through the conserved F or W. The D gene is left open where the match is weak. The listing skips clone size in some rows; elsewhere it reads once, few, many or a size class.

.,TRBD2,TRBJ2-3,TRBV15,TGTGCCACCAGCAGGACCGCGGGGGGCGCCACAGATACGCAGTATTTT,CATSRTAGGATDTQYF
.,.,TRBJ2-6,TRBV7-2,TGTGCCAGCAGCTCCCAAGGGTCCAACGTCCTGACTTTC,CASSSQGSNVLTF
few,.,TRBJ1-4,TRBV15,TGTGCCACCACCGGTCGGAGGAGCGATGAAAAACTGTTTTTT,CATTGRRSDEKLFF
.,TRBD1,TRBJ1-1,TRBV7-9,TGTGCCAGCAGCCCCTGGACAGGGGGAAACACTGAAGCTTTCTTT,CASSPWTGGNTEAFF
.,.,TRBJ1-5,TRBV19,TGTGCCAGTCGAGGCCCGAAATATCAGCCCCAGCATTTT,CASRGPKYQPQHF
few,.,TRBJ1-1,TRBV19,TGTGCCAGTAGTGTCCTCTTCGCACGGGGGGGACTGAACACTGAAGCTTTCTTT,CASSVLFARGGLNTEAFF
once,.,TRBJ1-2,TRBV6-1,TGTGCCAGCGTCCCGGGGAGCGACTATGGCTACACCTTC,CASVPGSDYGYTF
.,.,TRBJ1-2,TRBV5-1,TGCGCCAGCAGCTTGGCAGGGGAGCGGGATGGCTACACCTTC,CASSLAGERDGYTF
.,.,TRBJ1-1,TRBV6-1,TGTGCCAGCCGTACAAACACTGAAGCTTTCTTT,CASRTNTEAFF
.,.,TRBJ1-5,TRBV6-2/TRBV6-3,TGTGCCAGCAGTTACTATTCTCCGGGGAGTCAGCCCCAGCATTTT,CASSYYSPGSQPQHF
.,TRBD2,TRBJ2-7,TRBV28,TGTGCCAGCAGGGCTAGCGGGATTTACGAGCAGTACTTC,CASRASGIYEQYF
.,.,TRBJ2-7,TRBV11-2,TGTGCCAGCAGCTTAGTCGGCAGGATGAGCGAGCAGTACTTC,CASSLVGRMSEQYF
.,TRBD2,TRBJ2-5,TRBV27,TGTGCCAGCCGGGCTAGCGGGAGGGAGACCCAGTACTTC,CASRASGRETQYF
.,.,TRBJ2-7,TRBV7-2,TGTGCCAGCAGCTTTACTAGTCAGTACGAGCAGTACTTC,CASSFTSQYEQYF
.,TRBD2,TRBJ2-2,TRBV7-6,TGTGCCAGCACCCTTAAGGCGGGAGGGCCTAGGGCGAACACCGGGGAGCTGTTTTTT,CASTLKAGGPRANTGELFF
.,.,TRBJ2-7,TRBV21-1,TGTGCCACTTTAAGGGACAGAAAATACGAGCAGTACTTC,CATLRDRKYEQYF
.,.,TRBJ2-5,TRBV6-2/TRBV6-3,TGTGCCAGCAGTTACCCCCGGACCACAGGGACCCAGTACTTC,CASSYPRTTGTQYF
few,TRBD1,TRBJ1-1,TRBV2,TGTGCCAGCAGAGACGACAGGGGCCTGAACACTGAAGCTTTCTTT,CASRDDRGLNTEAFF
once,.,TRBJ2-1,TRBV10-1,TGCGCCAGCAGTGAGTCCAATGAGCAGTTCTTC,CASSESNEQFF
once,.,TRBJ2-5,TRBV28,TGTGCCAGCAGTTTCGCACCGCTTGGACGGCCCACCCTAGAGACCCAGTACTTC,CASSFAPLGRPTLETQYF
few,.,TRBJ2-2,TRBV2,TGTGCCATTACAAAAACCGGGGAGCTGTTTTTT,CAITKTGELFF
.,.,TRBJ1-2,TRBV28,TGTGCCTCCAAGGGGGGACCGAGCTATGGCTACACCTTC,CASKGGPSYGYTF
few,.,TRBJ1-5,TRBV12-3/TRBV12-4,TGTGCCAGCAGTCGGGGGTATAGCAATCAGCCCCAGCATTTT,CASSRGYSNQPQHF
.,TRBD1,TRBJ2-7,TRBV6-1,TGTGCCAGCAGTATCTATGGCCGGACAGGAAACTACGAGCAGTACTTC,CASSIYGRTGNYEQYF
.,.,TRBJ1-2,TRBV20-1,TGCAGTGCCCCGAGACAGGCATCCTATGGCTACACCTTC,CSAPRQASYGYTF
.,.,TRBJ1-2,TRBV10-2,TGCGCCAGCAGTGAGTCATGGTCGTATGGCTACACCTTC,CASSESWSYGYTF
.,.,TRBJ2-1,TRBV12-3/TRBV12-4,TGTGCCAGCAGTACCCCCGCAGGGCTGTATGAGCAGTTCTTC,CASSTPAGLYEQFF
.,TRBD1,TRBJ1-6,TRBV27,TGTGCCAGCAGTTTATCGGGACAGGTCCCTTGGGGCTATTCACCCCTCCACTTT,CASSLSGQVPWGYSPLHF
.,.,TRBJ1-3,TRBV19,TGTGCCAGTCGTTTCGGAAACACCATATATTTT,CASRFGNTIYF
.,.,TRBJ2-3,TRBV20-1,TGCAGTGCTTGGGTGGTCTCAGATACGCAGTATTTT,CSAWVVSDTQYF
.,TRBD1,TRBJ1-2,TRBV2,TGTGCCAGCAGTGTTGAGGTGGGGACAGGGGGCTACACCTTC,CASSVEVGTGGYTF
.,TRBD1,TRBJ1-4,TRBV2,TGTGCCAGCAGTGCTTGGACAGGAACTGATGAAAAACTGTTTTTT,CASSAWTGTDEKLFF
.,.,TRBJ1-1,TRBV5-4,TGTGCCAGCAGCTTGGTAGGGGAGGGTGAAGCTTTCTTT,CASSLVGEGEAFF
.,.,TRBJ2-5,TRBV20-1,TGCAGTGCTAGGGAGGGGGTCAGCCCGCGGGCCCAGTACTTC,CSAREGVSPRAQYF
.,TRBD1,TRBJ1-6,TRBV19,TGTGCCAGTAGTACGATGCCGGGGACAGTCAATTCACCCCTCCACTTT,CASSTMPGTVNSPLHF
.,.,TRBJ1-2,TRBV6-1,TGTGCCAGCAGTAGAAACAGGGTTATCTATGGCTACACCTTC,CASSRNRVIYGYTF
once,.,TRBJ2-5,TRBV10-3,TGTGCCATCAGTGAGCTACGGACCCGGGAGGAGACCCAGTACTTC,CAISELRTREETQYF
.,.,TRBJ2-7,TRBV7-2,TGTGCCAGCAGCCACCGGGACATCTTTCCCTCGCAGGGTTACGAGCAGTACTTC,CASSHRDIFPSQGYEQYF
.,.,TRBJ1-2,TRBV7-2,TGTGCCAGCAGCTTAGGCTCAGGCTATGGCTACACCTTC,CASSLGSGYGYTF
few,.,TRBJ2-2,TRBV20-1,TGCAGTGCCGCTGAGGGGTGGGGCACCGGGGAGCTGTTTTTT,CSAAEGWGTGELFF
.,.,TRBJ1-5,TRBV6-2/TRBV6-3,TGTGCCAGCAGTTACTGGACAGCGGGGGTATCTTATAGCAATCAGCCCCAGCATTTT,CASSYWTAGVSYSNQPQHF
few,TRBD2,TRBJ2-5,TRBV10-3,TGTGCCATCAGTTGGGCCCCTAGCGGCCAGGGACAAGAGACCCAGTACTTC,CAISWAPSGQGQETQYF
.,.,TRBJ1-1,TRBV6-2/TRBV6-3,TGTGCCAGCAGCCAGAACCGAGCCACTGAAGCTTTCTTT,CASSQNRATEAFF
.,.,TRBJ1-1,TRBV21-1,TGTGCCAGCAGCAAAGCGTGGGGTGCCAACACTGAAGCTTTCTTT,CASSKAWGANTEAFF
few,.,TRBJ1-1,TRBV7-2,TGTGCCAGCAGCTCCGGGCCAGAAGCTTTCTTT,CASSSGPEAFF
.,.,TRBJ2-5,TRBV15,TGTGCCACCAGCGAACCGGTTCCAGGAGGGGAGACCCAGTACTTC,CATSEPVPGGETQYF
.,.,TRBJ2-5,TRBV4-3,TGCGCCAGCAGCCTGGGGCGTTTCGACCGGGCCTCTAACTTGGGGGCGGGCGAGACCCAGTACTTC,CASSLGRFDRASNLGAGETQYF
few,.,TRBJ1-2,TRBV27,TGTGCCAGCACTCGGACGGGCGGCTATGGCTACACCTTC,CASTRTGGYGYTF
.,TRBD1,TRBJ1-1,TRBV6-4,TGTGCCAGCAGTCCCGGACAGGGCACTGAAGCTTTCTTT,CASSPGQGTEAFF
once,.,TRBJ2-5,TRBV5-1,TGCGCCAGCAGCGCTCCGTTGGAGACCCAGTACTTC,CASSAPLETQYF